This TCR beta chain was sequenced during a study of CD8 T cells in ankylosing spondylitis. This clonotype was detected ten times or more. The antigen remains unidentified. Study findings and constraints: Previous work reported some of these motif variants in the synovial fluid and blood of reactive arthritis. Within ankylosing spondylitis blood, a TCR beta motif made up of eight or nine highly homologous variants appeared to be characteristic.

CDR3 length: 16 residues. Germline values: CDR1 SGHTA, CDR2 FQGNSA. The V gene end was trimmed by 3 bases and the J gene end by 5 bases; junction bases not matched to a gene: 12. In TCRdb, the 5' RACE reads were re-called with MiXCR into one record per CDR3 protein. Of 450,000 to 550,000 distinct CDR3 sequences in the sample, 5.3% are singletons; the top ten hold approximately 3.5%. Input material: blood, either unsorted or a sorted T cell fraction (not recorded which). The TCR originated in a male donor with ankylosing spondylitis. The genes are TRBV7-2 and TRBJ2-7; 8 nucleotides match TRBD1. This CDR3 is CASSFKWGTGLHEQYF. The CDR3, as DNA: TGTGCCAGCAGCTTTAAGTGGGGGACAGGTCTCCACGAGCAGTACTTC. The whole variable domain, remainder taken from reference TRBV7-2 and TRBJ2-7, is GAGVSQSPSNKVTEKGKDVELRCDPISGHTALYWYRQSLGQGLEFLIYFQGNSAPDKSGLPSDRFSAERTGGSVSTLTIQRTQQEDSAVYLCASSFKWGTGLHEQYFGPGTRLTVT.